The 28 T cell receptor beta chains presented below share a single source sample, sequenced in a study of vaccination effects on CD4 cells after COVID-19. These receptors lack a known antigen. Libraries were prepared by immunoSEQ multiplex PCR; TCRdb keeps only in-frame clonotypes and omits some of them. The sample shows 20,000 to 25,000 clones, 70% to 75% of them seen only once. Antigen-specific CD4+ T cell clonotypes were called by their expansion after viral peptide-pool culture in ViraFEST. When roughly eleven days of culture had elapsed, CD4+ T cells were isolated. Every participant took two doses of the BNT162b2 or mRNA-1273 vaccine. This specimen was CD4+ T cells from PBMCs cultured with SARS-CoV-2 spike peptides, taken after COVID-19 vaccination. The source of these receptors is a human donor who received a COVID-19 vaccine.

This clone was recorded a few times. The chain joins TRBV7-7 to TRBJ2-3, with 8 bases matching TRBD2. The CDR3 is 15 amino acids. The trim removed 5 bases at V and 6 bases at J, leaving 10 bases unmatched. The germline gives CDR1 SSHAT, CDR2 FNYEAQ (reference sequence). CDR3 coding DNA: TGTGCCAGCAGCCCAGCGGGGGTCGTGTACGATACGCAGTATTTT. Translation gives CASSPAGVVYDTQYF.

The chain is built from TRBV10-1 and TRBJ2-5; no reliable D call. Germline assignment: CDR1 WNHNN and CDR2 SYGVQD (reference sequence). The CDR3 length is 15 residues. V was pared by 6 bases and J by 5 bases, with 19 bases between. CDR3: CASRPSASPGETQYF. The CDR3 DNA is TGCGCCAGCAGACCGAGCGCGAGTCCGGGCGAGACCCAGTACTTC.

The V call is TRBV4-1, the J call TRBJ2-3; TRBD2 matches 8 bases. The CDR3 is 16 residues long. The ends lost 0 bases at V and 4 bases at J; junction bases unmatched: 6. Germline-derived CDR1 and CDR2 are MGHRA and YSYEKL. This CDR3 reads CASSQDELAGSDTQYF. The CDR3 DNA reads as TGCGCCAGCAGCCAAGATGAGTTAGCGGGATCAGATACGCAGTATTTT.

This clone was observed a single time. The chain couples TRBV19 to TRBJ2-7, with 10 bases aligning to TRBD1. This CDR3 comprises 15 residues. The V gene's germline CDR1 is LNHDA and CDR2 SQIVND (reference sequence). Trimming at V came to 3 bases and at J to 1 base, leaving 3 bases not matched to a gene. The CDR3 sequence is CASSMGTGASYEQYF. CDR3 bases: TGTGCCAGTAGTATGGGGACAGGGGCGTCCTACGAGCAGTACTTC. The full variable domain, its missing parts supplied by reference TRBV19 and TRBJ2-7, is DGGITQSPKYLFRKEGQNVTLSCEQNLNHDAMYWYRQDPGQGLRLIYYSQIVNDFQKGDIAEGYSVSREKKESFPLTVTSAQKNPTAFYLCASSMGTGASYEQYFGPGTRLTVT.

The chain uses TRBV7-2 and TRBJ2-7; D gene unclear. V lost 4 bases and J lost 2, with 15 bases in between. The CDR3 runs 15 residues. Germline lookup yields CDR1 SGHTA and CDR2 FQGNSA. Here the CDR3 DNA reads TGTGCCAGCAGCTACAACCCGACTGGGACCTACGAGCAGTACTTC. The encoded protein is CASSYNPTGTYEQYF. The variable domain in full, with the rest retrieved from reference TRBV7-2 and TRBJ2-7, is GAGVSQSPSNKVTEKGKDVELRCDPISGHTALYWYRQSLGQGLEFLIYFQGNSAPDKSGLPSDRFSAERTGGSVSTLTIQRTQQEDSAVYLCASSYNPTGTYEQYFGPGTRLTVT.

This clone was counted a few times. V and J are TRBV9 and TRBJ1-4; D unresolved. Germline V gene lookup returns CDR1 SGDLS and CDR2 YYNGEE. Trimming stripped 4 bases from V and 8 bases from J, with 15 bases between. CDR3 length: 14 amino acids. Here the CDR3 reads CASSPTGIGEKLFF. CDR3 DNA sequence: TGTGCCAGCAGCCCGACGGGCATAGGGGAAAAACTGTTTTTT.

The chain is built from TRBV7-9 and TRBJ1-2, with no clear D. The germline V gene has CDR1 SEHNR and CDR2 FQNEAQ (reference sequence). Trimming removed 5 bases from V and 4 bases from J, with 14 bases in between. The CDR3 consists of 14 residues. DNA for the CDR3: TGTGCCAGCAGCGGTCGAGAACTTAGCTATGGCTACACCTTC. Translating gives CASSGRELSYGYTF.

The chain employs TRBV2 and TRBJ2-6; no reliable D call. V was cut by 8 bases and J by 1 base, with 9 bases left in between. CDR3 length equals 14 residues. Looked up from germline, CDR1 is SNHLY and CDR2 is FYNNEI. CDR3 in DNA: TGTGCCAGCGCGCCCGGGTCTGGGGCCAACGTCCTGACTTTC. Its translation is CASAPGSGANVLTF.

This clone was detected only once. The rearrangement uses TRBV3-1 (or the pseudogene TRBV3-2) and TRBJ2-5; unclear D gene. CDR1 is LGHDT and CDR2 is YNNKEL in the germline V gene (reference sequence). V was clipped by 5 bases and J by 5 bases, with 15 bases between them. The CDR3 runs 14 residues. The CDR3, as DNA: TGTGCCAGCAGCTACAATCCTGGACGGGAGACCCAGTACTTC. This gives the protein CASSYNPGRETQYF.

CDR3 bases: TGTGCCAGCAGTGACCTGGATTCACCCCTCCACTTT. Its translation: CASSDLDSPLHF. V usage is TRBV25-1 and J usage is TRBJ1-6; no clear D. The CDR3 loop spans 12 amino acids. Germline assignment: CDR1 MGHDK and CDR2 SYGVNS. Trimming removed 3 bases at V and 8 bases at J, with 5 bases between.

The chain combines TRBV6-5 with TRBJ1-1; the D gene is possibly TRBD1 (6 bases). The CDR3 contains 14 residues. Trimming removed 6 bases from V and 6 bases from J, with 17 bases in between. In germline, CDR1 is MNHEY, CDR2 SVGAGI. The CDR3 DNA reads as TGTGCCAGCAGCCTTTCGGGGGGGCGCGCTGAAGCTTTCTTT. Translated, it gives CASSLSGGRAEAFF.

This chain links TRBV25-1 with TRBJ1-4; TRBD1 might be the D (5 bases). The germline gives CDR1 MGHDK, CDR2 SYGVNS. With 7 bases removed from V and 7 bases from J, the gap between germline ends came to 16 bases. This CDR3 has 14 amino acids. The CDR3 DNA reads TGTGCCAGCACCCCATTCGGGGCGGGTGAAAAACTGTTTTTT. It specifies CASTPFGAGEKLFF. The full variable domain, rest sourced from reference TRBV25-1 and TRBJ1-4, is EADIYQTPRYLVIGTGKKITLECSQTMGHDKMYWYQQDPGMELHLIHYSYGVNSTEKGDLSSESTVSRIRTEHFPLTLESARPSHTSQYLCASTPFGAGEKLFFGSGTQLSVL.

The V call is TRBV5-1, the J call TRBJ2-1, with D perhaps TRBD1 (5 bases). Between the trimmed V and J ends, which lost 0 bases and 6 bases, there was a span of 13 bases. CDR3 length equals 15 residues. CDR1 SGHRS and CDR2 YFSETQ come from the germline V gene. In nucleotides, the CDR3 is TGCGCCAGCAGCTTGGGAGGACAAATGGCCAATGAGCAGTTCTTC. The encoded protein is CASSLGGQMANEQFF.

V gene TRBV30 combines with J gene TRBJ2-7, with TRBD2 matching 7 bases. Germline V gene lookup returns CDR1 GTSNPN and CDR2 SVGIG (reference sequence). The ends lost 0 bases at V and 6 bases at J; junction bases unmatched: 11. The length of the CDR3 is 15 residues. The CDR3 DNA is TGTGCCTGGAGTGTTGTGGGAGGGCTTTCCCTCGAGCAGTACTTC. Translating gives CAWSVVGGLSLEQYF.

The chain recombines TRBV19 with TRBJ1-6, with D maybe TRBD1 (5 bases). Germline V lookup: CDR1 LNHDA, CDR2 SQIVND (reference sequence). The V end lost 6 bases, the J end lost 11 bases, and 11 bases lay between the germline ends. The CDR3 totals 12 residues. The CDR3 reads CASSPGGPPLHF. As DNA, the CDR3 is TGTGCCAGTAGCCCTGGGGGACCACCCCTCCACTTT.

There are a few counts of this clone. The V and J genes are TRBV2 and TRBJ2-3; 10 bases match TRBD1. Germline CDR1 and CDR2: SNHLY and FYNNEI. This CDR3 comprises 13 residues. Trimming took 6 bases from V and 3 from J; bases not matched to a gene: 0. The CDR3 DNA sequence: TGTGCCAGCAGGGACAGGGGGACAGATACGCAGTATTTT. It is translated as CASRDRGTDTQYF.

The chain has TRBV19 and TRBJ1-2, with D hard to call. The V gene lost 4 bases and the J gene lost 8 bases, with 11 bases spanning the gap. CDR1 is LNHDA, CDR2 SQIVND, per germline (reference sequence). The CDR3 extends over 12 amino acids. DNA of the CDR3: TGTGCCAGTAGTACTCGGGCCCCGGGCTACACCTTC. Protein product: CASSTRAPGYTF.

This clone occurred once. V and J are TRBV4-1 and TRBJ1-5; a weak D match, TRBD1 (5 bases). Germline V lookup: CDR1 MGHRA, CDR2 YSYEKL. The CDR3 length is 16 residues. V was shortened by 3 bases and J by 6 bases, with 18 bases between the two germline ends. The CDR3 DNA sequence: TGCGCCAGCAGCCAGGGACCGCGGGGACGGGGTCAGCCCCAGCATTTT. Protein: CASSQGPRGRGQPQHF.

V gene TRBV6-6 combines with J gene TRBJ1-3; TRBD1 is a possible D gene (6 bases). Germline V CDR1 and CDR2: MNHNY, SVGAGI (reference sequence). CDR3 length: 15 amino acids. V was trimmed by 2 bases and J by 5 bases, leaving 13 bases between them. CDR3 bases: TGTGCCAGCAGTTACGGACAGAACCCGAGAAACACCATATATTTT. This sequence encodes CASSYGQNPRNTIYF.

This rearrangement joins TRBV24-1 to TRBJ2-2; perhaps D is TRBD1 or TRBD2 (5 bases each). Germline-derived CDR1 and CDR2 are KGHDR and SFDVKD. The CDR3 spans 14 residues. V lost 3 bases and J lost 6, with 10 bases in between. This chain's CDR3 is CATSDPPGPGELFF. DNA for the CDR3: TGTGCCACCAGTGATCCCCCGGGGCCCGGGGAGCTGTTTTTT.

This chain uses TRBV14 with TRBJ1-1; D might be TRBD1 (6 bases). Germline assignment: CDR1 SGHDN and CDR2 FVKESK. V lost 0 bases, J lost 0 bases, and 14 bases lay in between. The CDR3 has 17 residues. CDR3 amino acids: CASSQDVGQYMNTEAFF. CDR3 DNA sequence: TGTGCCAGCAGCCAAGACGTCGGACAGTACATGAACACTGAAGCTTTCTTT.

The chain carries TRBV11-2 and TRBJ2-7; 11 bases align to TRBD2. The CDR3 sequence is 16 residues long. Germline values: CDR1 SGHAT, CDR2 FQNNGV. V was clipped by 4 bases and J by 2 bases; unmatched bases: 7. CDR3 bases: TGTGCCAGCAGCTCCCCTAGCGGGGGGACTACCTACGAGCAGTACTTC. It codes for CASSSPSGGTTYEQYF.

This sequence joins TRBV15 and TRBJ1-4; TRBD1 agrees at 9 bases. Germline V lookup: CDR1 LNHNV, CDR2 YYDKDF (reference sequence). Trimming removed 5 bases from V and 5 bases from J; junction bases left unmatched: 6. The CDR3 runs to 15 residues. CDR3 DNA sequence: TGTGCCACCAGCGGACAAGGACAGGGGAATGAAAAACTGTTTTTT. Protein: CATSGQGQGNEKLFF.

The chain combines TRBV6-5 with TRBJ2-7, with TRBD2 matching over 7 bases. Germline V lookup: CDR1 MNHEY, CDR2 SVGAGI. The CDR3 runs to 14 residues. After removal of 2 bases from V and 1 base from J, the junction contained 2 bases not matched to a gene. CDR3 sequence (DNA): TGTGCCAGCAGTTACCAGGGAGGGTCCTACGAGCAGTACTTC. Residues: CASSYQGGSYEQYF.

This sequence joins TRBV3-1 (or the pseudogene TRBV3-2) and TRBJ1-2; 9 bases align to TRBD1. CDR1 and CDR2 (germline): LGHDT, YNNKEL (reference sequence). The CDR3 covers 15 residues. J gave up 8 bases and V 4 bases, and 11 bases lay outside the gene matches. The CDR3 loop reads CASSRERGQGQGYTF. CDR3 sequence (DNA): TGTGCCAGCAGCCGGGAAAGAGGACAGGGGCAAGGCTACACCTTC.

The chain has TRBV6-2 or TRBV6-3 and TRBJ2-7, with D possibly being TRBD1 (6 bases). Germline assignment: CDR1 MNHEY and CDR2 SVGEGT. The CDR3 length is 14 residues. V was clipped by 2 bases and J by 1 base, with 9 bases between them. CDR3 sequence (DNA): TGTGCCAGCAGTTACACCCAGGGGTCCTACGAGCAGTACTTC. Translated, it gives CASSYTQGSYEQYF.

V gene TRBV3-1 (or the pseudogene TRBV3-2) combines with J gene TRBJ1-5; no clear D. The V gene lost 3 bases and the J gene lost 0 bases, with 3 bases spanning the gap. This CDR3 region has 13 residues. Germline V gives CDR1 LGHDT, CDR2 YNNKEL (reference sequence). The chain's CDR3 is CASSQHSNQPQHF. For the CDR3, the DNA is TGTGCCAGCAGCCAGCATAGCAATCAGCCCCAGCATTTT.

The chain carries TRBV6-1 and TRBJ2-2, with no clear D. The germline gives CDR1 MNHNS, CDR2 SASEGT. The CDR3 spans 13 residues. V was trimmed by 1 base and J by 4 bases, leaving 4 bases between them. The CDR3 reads CASSEEGTGELFF. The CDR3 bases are TGTGCCAGCAGTGAAGAAGGCACCGGGGAGCTGTTTTTT.